This TCR beta chain comes out of a study of graft-versus-host responses after intestinal transplantation (dated by TCRdb to the early 2020s). As for the study more broadly: The transplants that recipients got were multivisceral, liver-intestinal, or isolated intestinal. Every recipient was given anti-thymocyte globulin induction, then maintenance tacrolimus and steroids for around three years. To identify alloreactive clones, pre-transplant mixed lymphocyte reaction products were sequenced and compared with unstimulated pre-transplant donor and recipient T cells. A peak of at least 4% donor T cells among recipient peripheral blood mononuclear cells was the definition used for donor T cell macrochimerism. The cohort enrolled about two dozen intestinal transplant recipients, one of whom was a retransplant, and a few patients without pretransplant specimens were excluded. After intestinal transplantation, graft-versus-host and host-versus-graft alloreactive T cell clones were followed in the graft, circulation and bone marrow using bulk TCR-beta CDR3 sequencing. Samples from a few later patients were sequenced in-house on an Illumina MiSeq with MiXCR processing rather than by the commercial service.

This specimen's time point label, interpreted: cells obtained before transplantation from donor or recipient. CD3+CD4+ and CD3+CD8+ populations were FACS-sorted from unstimulated pre-transplant donor and recipient cells taken from spleen or lymph nodes. The library was obtained by the immunoSEQ multiplex PCR assay. For most patients, genomic DNA was isolated using the Qiagen DNeasy Blood and Tissue Kit and was shipped frozen to Adaptive Biotechnologies for TCR sequencing. Adaptive Biotechnologies carried out high-throughput TCR-beta CDR3 sequencing of genomic DNA for most patients. In the original analysis: TCR sequencing data were retrieved from Adaptive's ImmunoSEQ software for around 19 patients, whereas a few other patients were processed with MiXCR and VDJtools. CD4 versus CD8 sorting errors were corrected by removing sequences found in both subsets at a frequency ratio below 5:1. CDR3 nucleotide sequences shared by donor and recipient were removed because the origin of these sequences could not be assigned. To be classed as alloreactive, a clone needed at least 2-fold expansion over unstimulated cells and a minimum CFSE-low frequency of 0.002% (template counts) or 0.001% (read counts). A clone was considered mappable if detected in the sequenced pre-transplant spleen, lymph node, or MLR CFSE-low populations of the donor or recipient. Cumulative frequency of alloreactive clones was calculated as a percentage of all sequences weighted by copy number. In TCRdb, the immuneACCESS table is reduced to in-frame sequences with V and J assigned. These tables do not hold every clone; where another copy was compared, an unresolved V gene accounts for under half, and the others remain unexplained. V and J calls and clone size are given by that table; D and trimming were obtained from the DNA. The sample table lists 100,000 or so clones, approximately 92% of them with a count of one. Jointly, the top ten make up around 1.1% of the sample.

The CDR3 runs 13 amino acids, cysteine and phenylalanine included. CDR3 DNA is the only sequence kept; it has 39 bases, read in frame from the first base. The germline V gene sets CDR1 to SGHDT and CDR2 to YYEEEE. The junction shows trimming of 5 bases on V and 5 bases on J, and the gene matches do not reach 4 bases of it. The study at large found these results: Early after transplant, peak levels of circulating GvH clones were associated with declines in HvG clones. Patients with donor T cell macrochimerism had high GvH to HvG T cell clonal ratios in their allografts. Conclusions were limited by the relatively low number and heterogeneity of intestinal transplant patients. GvH clones were found in recipient bone marrow, and some of the GvH clones appeared earlier in ileal mucosa or blood, which is consistent with an intestinal mucosal origin.

To note about this clone: Its target antigen remains unknown. No much larger clone is present one base from it, and per-base qualities are unavailable.

This sample comprised unstimulated CD8+ T cells sorted from spleen or lymph node cells, obtained before transplant. The chain is assembled from TRBV5-6 and TRBJ1-1; TRBD1 matches 9 bases in the middle. The TCR originated in a human donor who was the organ donor for an intestinal transplant. The CDR3 region reads CASRYDRGTEAFF. At the DNA level, the sequence is TGTGCCAGCAGGTACGACAGGGGGACTGAAGCTTTCTTT. Full variable domain (CDR3 extended with the reference TRBV5-6 and TRBJ1-1 proteins): DAGVTQSPTHLIKTRGQQVTLRCSPKSGHDTVSWYQQALGQGPQFIFQYYEEEERQRGNFPDRFSGHQFPNYSSELNVNALLLGDSALYLCASRYDRGTEAFFGQGTRLTVV.